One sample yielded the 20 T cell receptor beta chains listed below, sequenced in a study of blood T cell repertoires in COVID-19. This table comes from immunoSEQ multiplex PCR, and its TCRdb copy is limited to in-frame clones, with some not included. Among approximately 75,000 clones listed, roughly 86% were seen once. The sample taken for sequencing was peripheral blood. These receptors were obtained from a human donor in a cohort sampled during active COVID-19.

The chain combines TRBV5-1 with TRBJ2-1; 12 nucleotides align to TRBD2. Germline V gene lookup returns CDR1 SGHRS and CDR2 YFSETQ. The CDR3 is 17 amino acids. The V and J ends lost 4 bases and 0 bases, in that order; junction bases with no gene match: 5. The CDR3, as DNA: TGCGCCAGCAGCCTGAGGACTAGCGGGACCTCCTACAATGAGCAGTTCTTC. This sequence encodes CASSLRTSGTSYNEQFF.

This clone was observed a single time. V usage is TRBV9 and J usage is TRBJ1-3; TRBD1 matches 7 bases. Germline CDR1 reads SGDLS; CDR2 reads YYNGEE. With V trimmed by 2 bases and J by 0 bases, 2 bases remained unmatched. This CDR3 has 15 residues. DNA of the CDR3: TGTGCCAGCAGCGTTCGACAGGGCTCTGGAAACACCATATATTTT. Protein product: CASSVRQGSGNTIYF.

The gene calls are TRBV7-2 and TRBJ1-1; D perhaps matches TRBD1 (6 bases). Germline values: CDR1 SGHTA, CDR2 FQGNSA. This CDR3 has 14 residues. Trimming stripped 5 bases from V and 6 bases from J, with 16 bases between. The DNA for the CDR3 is TGTGCCAGCAGCGACCCAGGGAGGGGGGCTGAAGCTTTCTTT. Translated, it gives CASSDPGRGAEAFF.

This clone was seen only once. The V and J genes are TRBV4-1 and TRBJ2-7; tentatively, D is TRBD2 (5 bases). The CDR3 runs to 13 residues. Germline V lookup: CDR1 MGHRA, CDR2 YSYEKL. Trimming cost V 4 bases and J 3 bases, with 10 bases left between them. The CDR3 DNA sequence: TGCGCCAGCAGCCTATACGGGGACTACGAGCAGTACTTC. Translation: CASSLYGDYEQYF.

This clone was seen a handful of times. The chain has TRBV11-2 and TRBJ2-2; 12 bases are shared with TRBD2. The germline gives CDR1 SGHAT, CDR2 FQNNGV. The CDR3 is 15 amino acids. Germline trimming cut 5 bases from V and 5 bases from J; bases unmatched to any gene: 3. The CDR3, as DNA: TGTGCCAGCAGCGGACTAGCGGGACTGACCGGGGAGCTGTTTTTT. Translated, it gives CASSGLAGLTGELFF.

CDR3 sequence reads: CASSIKIRQSGYTF. Here the CDR3 DNA reads TGTGCCAGTAGTATTAAAATTCGACAAAGCGGCTACACCTTC. This chain joins TRBV19 and TRBJ1-2; D not resolved. There are 14 residues in the CDR3. Germline V gene data show CDR1 as LNHDA and CDR2 as SQIVND (reference sequence). With 3 bases removed from V and 8 bases from J, the gap between germline ends came to 16 bases. The entire variable domain, with the rest obtained from reference TRBV19 and TRBJ1-2, is as follows: DGGITQSPKYLFRKEGQNVTLSCEQNLNHDAMYWYRQDPGQGLRLIYYSQIVNDFQKGDIAEGYSVSREKKESFPLTVTSAQKNPTAFYLCASSIKIRQSGYTFGSGTRLTVV.

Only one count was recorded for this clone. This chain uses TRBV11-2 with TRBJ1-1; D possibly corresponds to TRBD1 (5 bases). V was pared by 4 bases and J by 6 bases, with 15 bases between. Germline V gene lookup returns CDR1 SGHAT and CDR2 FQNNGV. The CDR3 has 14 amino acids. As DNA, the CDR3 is TGTGCCAGCAGCTCCTTCCGGGGGATGGCTGAAGCTTTCTTT. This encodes CASSSFRGMAEAFF.

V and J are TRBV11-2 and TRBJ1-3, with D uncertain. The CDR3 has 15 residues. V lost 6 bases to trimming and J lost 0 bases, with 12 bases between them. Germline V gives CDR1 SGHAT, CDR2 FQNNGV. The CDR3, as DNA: TGTGCCAGCAGTCCACTTATGTTCTCTGGAAACACCATATATTTT. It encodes CASSPLMFSGNTIYF.

For the CDR3, the DNA is TGTGCCAGCAGGGACAGTCTCTATGGCTACACCTTC. This codes for CASRDSLYGYTF. The V and J genes are TRBV25-1 and TRBJ1-2, with D perhaps matching TRBD1 (6 bases). This CDR3 contains 12 residues. Per germline, CDR1 MGHDK and CDR2 SYGVNS. V shed 6 bases and J shed 4 bases, with 9 bases lying between them.

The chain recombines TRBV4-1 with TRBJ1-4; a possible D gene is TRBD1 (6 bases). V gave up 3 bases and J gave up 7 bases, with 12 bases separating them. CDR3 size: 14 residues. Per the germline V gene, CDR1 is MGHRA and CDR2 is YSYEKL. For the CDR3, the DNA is TGCGCCAGCAGCCAGAAACAGGGCGGTGAAAAACTGTTTTTT. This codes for CASSQKQGGEKLFF.

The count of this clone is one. CDR3 loop: CASSPGQGIDTQYF. The CDR3 DNA sequence: TGCGCCAGCAGTCCTGGACAGGGGATAGATACGCAGTATTTT. The chain is built from TRBV23-1 and TRBJ2-3, with 9 bases that match TRBD1. TRBV23-1 is given ORF status, its function remaining uncertain. Unmatched junction bases numbered 4, after V lost 4 bases and J lost 5 bases. The CDR3 is 14 residues long.

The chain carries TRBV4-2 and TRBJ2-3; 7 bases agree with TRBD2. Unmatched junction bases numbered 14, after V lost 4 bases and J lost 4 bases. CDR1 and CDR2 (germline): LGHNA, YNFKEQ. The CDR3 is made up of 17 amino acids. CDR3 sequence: CASSPYGEVGGSDTQYF. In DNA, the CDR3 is TGTGCCAGCAGCCCCTATGGAGAGGTCGGGGGGTCAGATACGCAGTATTTT.

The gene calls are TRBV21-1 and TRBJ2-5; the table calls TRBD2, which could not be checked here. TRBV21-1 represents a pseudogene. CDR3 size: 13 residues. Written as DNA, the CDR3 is TGTGCCAGCAGCAAAGAGAGTCAAGAGACCCAGTACTTC. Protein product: CASSKESQETQYF.

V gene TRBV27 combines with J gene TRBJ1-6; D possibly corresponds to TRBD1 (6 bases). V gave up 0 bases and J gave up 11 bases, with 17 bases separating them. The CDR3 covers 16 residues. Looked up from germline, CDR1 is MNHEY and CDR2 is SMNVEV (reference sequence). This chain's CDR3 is CASSLSGATIPPPLHF. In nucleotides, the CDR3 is TGTGCCAGCAGTTTATCGGGGGCGACGATCCCACCACCCCTCCACTTT.

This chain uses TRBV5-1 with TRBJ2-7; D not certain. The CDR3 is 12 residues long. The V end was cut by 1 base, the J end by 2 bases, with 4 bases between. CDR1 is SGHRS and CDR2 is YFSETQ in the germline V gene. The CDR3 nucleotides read TGCGCCAGCAGCTTGTCTGCCTACGAGCAGTACTTC. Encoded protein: CASSLSAYEQYF.

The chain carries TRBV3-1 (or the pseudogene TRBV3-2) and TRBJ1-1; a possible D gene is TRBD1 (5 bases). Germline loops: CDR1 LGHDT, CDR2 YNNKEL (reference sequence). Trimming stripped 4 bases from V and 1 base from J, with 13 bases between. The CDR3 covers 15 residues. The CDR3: CASSLLPRANTEAFF. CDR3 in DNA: TGTGCCAGCAGCCTCTTACCCAGGGCGAACACTGAAGCTTTCTTT.

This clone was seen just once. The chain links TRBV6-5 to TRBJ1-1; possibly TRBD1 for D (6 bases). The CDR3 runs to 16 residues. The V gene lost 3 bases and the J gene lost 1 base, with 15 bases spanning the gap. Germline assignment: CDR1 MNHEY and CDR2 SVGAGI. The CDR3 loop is CASSYAPTGSNTEAFF. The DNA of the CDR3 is TGTGCCAGCAGTTATGCTCCGACAGGATCGAACACTGAAGCTTTCTTT.

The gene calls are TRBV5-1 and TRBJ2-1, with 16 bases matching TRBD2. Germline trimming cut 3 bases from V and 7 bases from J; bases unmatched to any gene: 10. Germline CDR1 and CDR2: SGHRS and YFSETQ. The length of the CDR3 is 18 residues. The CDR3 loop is CASSSGLAGGTPTNEQFF. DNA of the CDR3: TGCGCCAGCAGCTCGGGACTAGCGGGGGGGACTCCTACAAATGAGCAGTTCTTC.

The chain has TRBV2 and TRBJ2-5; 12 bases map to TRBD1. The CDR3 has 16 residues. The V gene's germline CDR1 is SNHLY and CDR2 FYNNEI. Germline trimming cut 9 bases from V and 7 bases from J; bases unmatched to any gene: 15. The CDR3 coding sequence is TGTGCCAGTCGCCTGTTTGGGACAGGGGGCGCTGGGACCCAGTACTTC. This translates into CASRLFGTGGAGTQYF. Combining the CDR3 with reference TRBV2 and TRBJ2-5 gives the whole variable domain EPEVTQTPSHQVTQMGQEVILRCVPISNHLYFYWYRQILGQKVEFLVSFYNNEISEKSEIFDDQFSVERPDGSNFTLKIRSTKLEDSAMYFCASRLFGTGGAGTQYFGPGTRLLVL.

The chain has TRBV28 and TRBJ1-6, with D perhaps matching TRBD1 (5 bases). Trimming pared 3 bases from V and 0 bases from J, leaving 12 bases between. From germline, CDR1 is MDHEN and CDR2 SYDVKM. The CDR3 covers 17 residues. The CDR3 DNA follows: TGTGCCAGCAGTTTTTCAGGGAAAAACTCCTATAATTCACCCCTCCACTTT. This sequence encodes CASSFSGKNSYNSPLHF.